This entry is about one T cell receptor beta chain. These data belong to a study of T cells expressing NK-cell markers. Study summary: The TCR beta repertoires were obtained from sorted CD3+CD56+NKG2C+, CD3+CD56+NKG2C- and CD3+CD56-NKG2C+ T cells. The eight sequenced donors comprised seven who were HCMV-seropositive and one who was seronegative.

The CDR3 sequence is 15 residues long. Germline lookup yields CDR1 DFQATT and CDR2 SNEGSKA (reference sequence). TCRdb reanalyzed the 5' RACE reads and collapses them to one entry per CDR3 protein, without DNA. This sample lists around 21,000 distinct CDR3 sequences; its ten largest clones have 58%. The clonotype comes from a man aged 18 to 69 in good health. Input material: blood T cells: a sorted CD56 or NKG2C T cell subset, CD4+ or CD8+ T cells, or bulk PBMC T cells (not recorded which). V usage is TRBV20-1 and J usage is TRBJ2-1. The CDR3 sequence: CSARDRREGGNEQFF.